The clone carrying this T cell receptor (beta chain) was detected only once. The antigen is undetermined. Separate sequencing covered autoproliferating (CFSE-dim) and non-proliferating (CFSE-high) T cells from stimulus-free culture. Fewer than 65 million CFSE-labeled PBMCs were cultured less than 8 days unstimulated, then replicate wells were pooled. The data originate from a study of memory B cells and T cells in multiple sclerosis. This CDR3 region has 14 residues. The V gene lost 2 bases and the J gene lost 1 base, with 7 bases spanning the gap. From germline, CDR1 is MNHEY and CDR2 SMNVEV (reference sequence). The repertoire was sequenced with immunoSEQ multiplex PCR; TCRdb's copy has only in-frame clones and lacks some. The sample yields 30,000 or so clones, more than 75% seen once.

The receptor was derived from a human donor with multiple sclerosis. The sample taken for sequencing was PBMCs from blood kept in culture. This chain joins TRBV27 and TRBJ2-3; D is uncertain. CDR3 coding DNA: TGTGCCAGCAGTTTAAGACTTCGCACAGATACGCAGTATTTT. Its protein is CASSLRLRTDTQYF.